This T cell receptor (beta chain) was identified in a study of beta chain features in type 1 diabetes. Overall study results and limits: TCRB CDR3s from Type 1 diabetes patients were moderately but significantly shorter in all four CD4+ subsets. Insertion counts at VDJ junctions were lower in type 1 diabetes patients, who also showed more deletions there. Equally in patients and controls, shorter templates might have been favored by PCR.

V was cut by 5 bases and J by 7 bases, with 9 bases left in between. CDR3 length equals 12 residues. Germline V gene data show CDR1 as MNHEY and CDR2 as SVGAGI. Expressed TCRB transcripts were sequenced because the entire RNA isolate underwent reverse transcription. Profiled with immunoSEQ multiplex PCR; TCRdb holds only in-frame clones, not every one. The sample lists 640,000 or so clones, about 14% seen once, with less than 0.04% in the top ten. This clone was seen only a few times. The antigen is unknown. The genes are TRBV6-5 and TRBJ1-5; D unresolved. This clonotype was sampled from a man aged 18-30 years with type 1 diabetes. Sequenced input: naive CD4+ T cells from blood. The CDR3 coding sequence is TGTGCCAGCAGTCACGGTTGGCAGCCCCAGCATTTT. This sequence encodes CASSHGWQPQHF.